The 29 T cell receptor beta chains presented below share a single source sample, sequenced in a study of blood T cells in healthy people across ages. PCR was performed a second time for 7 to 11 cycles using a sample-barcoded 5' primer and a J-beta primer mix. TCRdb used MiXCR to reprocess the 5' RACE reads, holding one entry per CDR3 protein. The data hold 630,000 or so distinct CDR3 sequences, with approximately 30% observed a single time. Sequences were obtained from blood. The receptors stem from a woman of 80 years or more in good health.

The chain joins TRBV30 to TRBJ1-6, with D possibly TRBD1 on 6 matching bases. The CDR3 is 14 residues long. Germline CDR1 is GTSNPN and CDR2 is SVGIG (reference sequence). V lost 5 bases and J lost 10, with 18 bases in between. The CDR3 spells CAWRGVGAPSPLHF. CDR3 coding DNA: TGTGCCTGGCGCGGCGTGGGGGCACCATCACCCCTCCACTTT.

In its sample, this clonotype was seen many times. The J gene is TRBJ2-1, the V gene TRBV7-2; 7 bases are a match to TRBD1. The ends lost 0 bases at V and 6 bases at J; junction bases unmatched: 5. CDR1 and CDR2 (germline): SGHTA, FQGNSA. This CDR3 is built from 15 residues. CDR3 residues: CASSLAWTGGNEQFF. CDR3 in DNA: TGTGCCAGCAGCTTAGCGTGGACAGGTGGCAATGAGCAGTTCTTC.

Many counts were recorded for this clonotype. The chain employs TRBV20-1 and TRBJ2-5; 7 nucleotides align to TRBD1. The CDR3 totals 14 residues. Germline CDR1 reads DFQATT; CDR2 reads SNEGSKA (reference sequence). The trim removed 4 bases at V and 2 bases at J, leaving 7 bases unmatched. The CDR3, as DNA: TGCAGTGCTATGATAGGGACAGTGCAAGAGACCCAGTACTTC. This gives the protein CSAMIGTVQETQYF.

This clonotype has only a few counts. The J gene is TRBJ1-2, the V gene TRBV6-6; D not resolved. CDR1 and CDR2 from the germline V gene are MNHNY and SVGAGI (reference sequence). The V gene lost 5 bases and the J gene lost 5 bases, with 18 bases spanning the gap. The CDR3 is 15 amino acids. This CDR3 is CASSEPGGGSYGYTF. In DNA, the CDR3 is TGTGCCAGCAGTGAGCCCGGCGGAGGGAGTTATGGCTACACCTTC.

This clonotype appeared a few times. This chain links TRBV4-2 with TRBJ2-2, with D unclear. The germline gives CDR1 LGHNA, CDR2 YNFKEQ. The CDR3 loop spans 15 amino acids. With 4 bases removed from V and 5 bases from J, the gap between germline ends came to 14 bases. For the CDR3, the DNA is TGTGCCAGCAGCCCTCTGCCTGTTAAAACCGGGGAGCTGTTTTTT. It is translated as CASSPLPVKTGELFF.

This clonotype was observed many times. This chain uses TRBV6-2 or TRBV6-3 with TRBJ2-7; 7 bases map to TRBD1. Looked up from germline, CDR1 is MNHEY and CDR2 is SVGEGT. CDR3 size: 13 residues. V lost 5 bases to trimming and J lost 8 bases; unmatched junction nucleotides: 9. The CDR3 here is CASSMGTAEQQYF. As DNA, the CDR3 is TGTGCCAGCAGTATGGGGACAGCTGAACAGCAGTACTTC.

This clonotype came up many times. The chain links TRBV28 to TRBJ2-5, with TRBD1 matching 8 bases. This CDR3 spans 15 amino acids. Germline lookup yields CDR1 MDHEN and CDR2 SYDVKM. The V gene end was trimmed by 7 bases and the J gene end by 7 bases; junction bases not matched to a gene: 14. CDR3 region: CASISPGRGLGTQYF. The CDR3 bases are TGTGCCAGCATTTCACCGGGCAGGGGGCTTGGGACCCAGTACTTC.

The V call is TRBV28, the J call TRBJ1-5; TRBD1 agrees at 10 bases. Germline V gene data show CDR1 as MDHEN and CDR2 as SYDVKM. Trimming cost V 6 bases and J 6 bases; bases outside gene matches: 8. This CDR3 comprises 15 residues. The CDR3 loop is CASSQATGGPQPQHF. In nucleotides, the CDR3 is TGTGCCAGCAGCCAAGCGACAGGGGGCCCTCAGCCCCAGCATTTT.

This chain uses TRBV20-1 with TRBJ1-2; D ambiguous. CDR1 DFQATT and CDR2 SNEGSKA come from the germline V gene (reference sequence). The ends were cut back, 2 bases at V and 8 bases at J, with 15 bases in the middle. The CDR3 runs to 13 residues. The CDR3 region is CSARRSNSGGYTF. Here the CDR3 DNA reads TGCAGTGCTAGAAGGTCAAACTCGGGAGGCTACACCTTC.

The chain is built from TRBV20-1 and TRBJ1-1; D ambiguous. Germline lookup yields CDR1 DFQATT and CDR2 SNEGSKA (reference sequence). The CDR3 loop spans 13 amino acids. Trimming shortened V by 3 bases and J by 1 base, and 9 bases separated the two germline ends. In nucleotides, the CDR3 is TGCAGTGCTAGTAGCTCGGGGAACACTGAAGCTTTCTTT. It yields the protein CSASSSGNTEAFF.

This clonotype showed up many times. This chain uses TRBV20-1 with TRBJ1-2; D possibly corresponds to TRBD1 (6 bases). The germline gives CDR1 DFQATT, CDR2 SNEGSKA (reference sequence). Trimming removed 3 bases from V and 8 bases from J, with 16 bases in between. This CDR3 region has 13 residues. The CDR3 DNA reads TGCAGTGCTAGTACACAGGGCACTCACGGCTACACCTTC. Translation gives CSASTQGTHGYTF.

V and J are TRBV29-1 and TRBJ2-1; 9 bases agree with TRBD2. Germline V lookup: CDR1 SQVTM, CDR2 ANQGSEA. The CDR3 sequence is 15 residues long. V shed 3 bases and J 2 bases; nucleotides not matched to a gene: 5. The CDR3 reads CSVEREGPTYNEQFF. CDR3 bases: TGCAGCGTTGAGCGGGAGGGCCCGACCTACAATGAGCAGTTCTTC.

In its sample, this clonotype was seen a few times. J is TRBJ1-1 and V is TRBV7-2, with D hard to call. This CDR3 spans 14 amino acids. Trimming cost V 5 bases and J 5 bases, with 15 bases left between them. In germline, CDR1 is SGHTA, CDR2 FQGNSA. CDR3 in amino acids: CASSRSPRRTEAFF. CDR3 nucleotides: TGTGCCAGCAGCCGATCCCCCAGGCGGACTGAAGCTTTCTTT.

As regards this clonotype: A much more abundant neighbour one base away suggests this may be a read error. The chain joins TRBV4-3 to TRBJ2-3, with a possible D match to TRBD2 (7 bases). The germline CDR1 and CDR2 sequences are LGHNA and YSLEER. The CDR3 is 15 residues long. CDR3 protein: CASSQGEGEGDTRYF. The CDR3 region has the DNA TGCGCCAGCAGCCAAGGGGAGGGGGAGGGAGATACGCGGTATTTT.

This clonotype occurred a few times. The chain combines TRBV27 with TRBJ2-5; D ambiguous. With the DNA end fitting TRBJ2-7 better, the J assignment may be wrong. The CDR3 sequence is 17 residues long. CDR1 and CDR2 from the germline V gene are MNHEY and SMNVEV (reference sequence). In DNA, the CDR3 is TGTGCCAGCAGTCCCCTTCAATTAGACACAACTTCCTACGAGCAGTACTTC. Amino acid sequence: CASSPLQLDTTSYEQYF.

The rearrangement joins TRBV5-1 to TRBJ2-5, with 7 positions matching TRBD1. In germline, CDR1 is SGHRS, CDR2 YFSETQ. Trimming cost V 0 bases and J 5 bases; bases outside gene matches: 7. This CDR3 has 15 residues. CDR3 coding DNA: TGCGCCAGCAGCTTGGCCGAAGGGGGCGTCGAGACCCAGTACTTC. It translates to CASSLAEGGVETQYF.

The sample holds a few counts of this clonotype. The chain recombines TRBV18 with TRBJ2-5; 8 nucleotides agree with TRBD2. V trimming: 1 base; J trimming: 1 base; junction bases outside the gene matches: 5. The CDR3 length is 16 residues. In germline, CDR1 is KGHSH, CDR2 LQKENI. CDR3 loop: CASSPRIAGSQETQYF. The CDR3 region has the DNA TGTGCCAGCTCACCACGGATAGCGGGGTCCCAAGAGACCCAGTACTTC.

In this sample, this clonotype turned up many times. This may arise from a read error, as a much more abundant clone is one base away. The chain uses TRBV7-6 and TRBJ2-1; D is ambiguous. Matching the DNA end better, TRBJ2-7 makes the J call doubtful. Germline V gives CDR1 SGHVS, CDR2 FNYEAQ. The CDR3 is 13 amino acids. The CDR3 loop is CASSLSSYNEQYF. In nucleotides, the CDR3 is TGTGCCAGCAGCTTGAGCTCCTACAATGAGCAGTACTTC.

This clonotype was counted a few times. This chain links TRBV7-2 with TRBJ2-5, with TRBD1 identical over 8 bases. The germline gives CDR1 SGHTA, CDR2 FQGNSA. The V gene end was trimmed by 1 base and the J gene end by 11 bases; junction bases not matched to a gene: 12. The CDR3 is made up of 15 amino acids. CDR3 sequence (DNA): TGTGCCAGCAGCTTAGAGCCAGGGGGCTACAATGAGCAGTACTTC. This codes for CASSLEPGGYNEQYF.

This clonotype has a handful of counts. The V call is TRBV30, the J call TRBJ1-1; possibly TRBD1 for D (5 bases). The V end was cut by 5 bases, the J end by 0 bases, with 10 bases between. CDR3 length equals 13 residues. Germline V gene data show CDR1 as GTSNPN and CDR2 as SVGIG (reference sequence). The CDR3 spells CAWRRGVNTEAFF. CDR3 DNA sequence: TGTGCCTGGCGGAGGGGCGTGAACACTGAAGCTTTCTTT.

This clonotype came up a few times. CDR3: CASSFLLRRVAGNEQYF. The CDR3 nucleotides are TGTGCCAGCAGCTTCCTACTGCGGAGGGTGGCTGGCAATGAGCAGTACTTC. The V and J genes are TRBV7-8 and TRBJ2-5; tentative D call: TRBD2 (6 bases). The CDR3 has 17 residues. Per the germline V gene, CDR1 is SGHVS and CDR2 is FQNEAQ. V was trimmed by 3 bases and J by 11 bases, leaving 28 bases between them. The full variable domain, with the rest looked up from reference TRBV7-8 and TRBJ2-5, is GAGVSQSPRYKVAKRGQDVALRCDPISGHVSLFWYQQALGQGPEFLTYFQNEAQLDKSGLPSDRFFAERPEGSVSTLKIQRTQQEDSAVYLCASSFLLRRVAGNEQYFGPGTRLLVL.

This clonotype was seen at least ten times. The CDR3 DNA reads TGCGCCAGCAGCTTGGCAGCGGGGATGGTAAATGAGCAGTTCTTC. This gives the protein CASSLAAGMVNEQFF. This chain links TRBV5-1 with TRBJ2-1, with 7 bases that match TRBD2. Germline-derived CDR1 and CDR2 are SGHRS and YFSETQ. J lost 7 bases, V lost 0 bases, and 7 bases had no gene match. CDR3 length equals 15 residues.

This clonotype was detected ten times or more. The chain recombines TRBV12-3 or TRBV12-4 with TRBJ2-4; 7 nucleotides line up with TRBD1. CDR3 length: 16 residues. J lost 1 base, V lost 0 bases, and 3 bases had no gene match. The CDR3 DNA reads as TGTGCCAGCAGTTTAGCGGCAGGGGGTGCCAAAAACATTCAGTACTTC. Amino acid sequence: CASSLAAGGAKNIQYF.

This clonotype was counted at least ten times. CDR3 sequence (DNA): TGTGCCAGCAGCTTGGACTCGTGGCGGGAGACCCAGTACTTC. The encoded protein is CASSLDSWRETQYF. This chain links TRBV7-2 with TRBJ2-5; a weak D match, TRBD2 (5 bases). There are 14 residues in the CDR3. Deletions cut 3 bases from V and 5 bases from J, with 13 bases between. CDR1 is SGHTA, CDR2 FQGNSA, per germline.

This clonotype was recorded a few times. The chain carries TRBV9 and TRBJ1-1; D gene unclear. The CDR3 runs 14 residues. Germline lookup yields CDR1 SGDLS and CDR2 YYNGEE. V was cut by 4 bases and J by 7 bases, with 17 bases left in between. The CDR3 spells CASSPRGRGDEAFF. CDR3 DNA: TGTGCCAGCAGCCCTCGAGGGCGAGGTGATGAAGCTTTCTTT.

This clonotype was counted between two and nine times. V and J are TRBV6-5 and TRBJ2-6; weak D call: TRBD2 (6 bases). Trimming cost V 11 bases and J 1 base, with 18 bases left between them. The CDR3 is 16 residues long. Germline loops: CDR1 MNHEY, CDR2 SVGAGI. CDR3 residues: CAGGQAGPSGANVLTF. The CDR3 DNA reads TGTGCCGGAGGGCAGGCCGGACCGTCTGGGGCCAACGTCCTGACTTTC.

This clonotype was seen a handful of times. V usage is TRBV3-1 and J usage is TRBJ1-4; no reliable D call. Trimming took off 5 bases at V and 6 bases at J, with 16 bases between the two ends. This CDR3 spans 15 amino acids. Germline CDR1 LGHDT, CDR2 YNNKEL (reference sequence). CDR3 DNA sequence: TGTGCCAGCAGCGAAGGGTTGGTTGGGGATGAAAAACTGTTTTTT. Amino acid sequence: CASSEGLVGDEKLFF. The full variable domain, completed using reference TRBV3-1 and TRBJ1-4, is DTAVSQTPKYLVTQMGNDKSIKCEQNLGHDTMYWYKQDSKKFLKIMFSYNNKELIINETVPNRFSPKSPDKAHLNLHINSLELGDSAVYFCASSEGLVGDEKLFFGSGTQLSVL.

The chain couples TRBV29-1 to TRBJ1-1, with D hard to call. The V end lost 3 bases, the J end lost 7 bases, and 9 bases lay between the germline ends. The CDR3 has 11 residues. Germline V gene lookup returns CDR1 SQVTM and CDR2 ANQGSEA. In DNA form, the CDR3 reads TGCAGCGTTGAGGGTTCTGGTGAAGCTTTCTTT. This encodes CSVEGSGEAFF. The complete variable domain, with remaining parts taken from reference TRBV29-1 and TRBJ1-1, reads SAVISQKPSRDICQRGTSLTIQCQVDSQVTMMFWYRQQPGQSLTLIATANQGSEATYESGFVIDKFPISRPNLTFSTLTVSNMSPEDSSIYLCSVEGSGEAFFGQGTRLTVV.

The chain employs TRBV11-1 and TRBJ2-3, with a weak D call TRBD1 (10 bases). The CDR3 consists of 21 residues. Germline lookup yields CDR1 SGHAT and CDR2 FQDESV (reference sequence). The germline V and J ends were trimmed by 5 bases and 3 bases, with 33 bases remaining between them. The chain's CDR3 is CASSAKGQGLAGRVQTDTQYF. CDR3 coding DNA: TGTGCCAGCAGCGCGAAGGGACAGGGGCTAGCGGGACGAGTTCAGACAGATACGCAGTATTTT. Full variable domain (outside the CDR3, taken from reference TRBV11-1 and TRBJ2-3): EAEVAQSPRYKITEKSQAVAFWCDPISGHATLYWYRQILGQGPELLVQFQDESVVDDSQLPKDRFSAERLKGVDSTLKIQPAELGDSAMYLCASSAKGQGLAGRVQTDTQYFGPGTRLTVL.